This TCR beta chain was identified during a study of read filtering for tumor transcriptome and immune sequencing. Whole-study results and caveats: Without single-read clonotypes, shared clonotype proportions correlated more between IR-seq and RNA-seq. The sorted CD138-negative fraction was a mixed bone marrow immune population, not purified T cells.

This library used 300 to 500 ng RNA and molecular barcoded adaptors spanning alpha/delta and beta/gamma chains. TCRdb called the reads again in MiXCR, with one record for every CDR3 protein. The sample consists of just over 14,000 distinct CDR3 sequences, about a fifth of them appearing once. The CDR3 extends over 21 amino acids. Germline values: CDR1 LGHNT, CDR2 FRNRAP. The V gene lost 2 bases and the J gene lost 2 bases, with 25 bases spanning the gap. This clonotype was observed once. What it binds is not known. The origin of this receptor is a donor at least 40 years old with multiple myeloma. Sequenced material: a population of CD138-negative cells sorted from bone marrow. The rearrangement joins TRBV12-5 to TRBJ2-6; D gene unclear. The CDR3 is CASGLPTDSPAPGPGANVLTF. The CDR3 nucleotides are TGTGCTAGTGGTTTGCCCACAGACTCCCCGGCCCCTGGCCCTGGGGCCAACGTCCTGACTTTC.